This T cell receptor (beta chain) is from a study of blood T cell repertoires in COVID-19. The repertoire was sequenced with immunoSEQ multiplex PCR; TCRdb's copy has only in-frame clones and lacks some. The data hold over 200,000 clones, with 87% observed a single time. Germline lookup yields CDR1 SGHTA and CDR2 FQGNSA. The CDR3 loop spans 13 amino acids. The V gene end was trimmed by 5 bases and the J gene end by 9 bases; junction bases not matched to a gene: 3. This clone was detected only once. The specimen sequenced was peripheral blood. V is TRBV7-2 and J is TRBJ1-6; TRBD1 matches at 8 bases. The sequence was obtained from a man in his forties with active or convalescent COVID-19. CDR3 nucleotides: TGTGCCAGCAGCCCGGACAGGGCTTCACCCCTCCACTTT. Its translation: CASSPDRASPLHF.